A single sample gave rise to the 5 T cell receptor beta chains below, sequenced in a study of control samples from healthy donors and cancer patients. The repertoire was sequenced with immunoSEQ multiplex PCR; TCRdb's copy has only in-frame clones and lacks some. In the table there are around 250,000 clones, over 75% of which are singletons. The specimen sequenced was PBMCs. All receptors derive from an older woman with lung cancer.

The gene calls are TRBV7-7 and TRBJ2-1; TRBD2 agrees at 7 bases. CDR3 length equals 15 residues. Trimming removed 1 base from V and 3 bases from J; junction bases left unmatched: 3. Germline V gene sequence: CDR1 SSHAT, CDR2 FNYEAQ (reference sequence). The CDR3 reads CASSLGAGDYNEQFF. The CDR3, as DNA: TGTGCCAGCAGCTTAGGGGCGGGAGACTACAATGAGCAGTTCTTC. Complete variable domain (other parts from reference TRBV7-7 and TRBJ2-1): GAGVSQSPRYKVTKRGQDVTLRCDPISSHATLYWYQQALGQGPEFLTYFNYEAQPDKSGLPSDRFSAERPEGSISTLTIQRTEQRDSAMYRCASSLGAGDYNEQFFGPGTRLTVL.

DNA for the CDR3: TGTGCCAGCAGCCCACAAGAGCGGCATAGGCTGTTTTTT. Its protein is CASSPQERHRLFF. This sequence joins TRBV7-2 and TRBJ1-4; D is uncertain. V lost 5 bases and J lost 14, with 18 bases in between. CDR3 length: 13 residues. The V gene's germline CDR1 is SGHTA and CDR2 FQGNSA.

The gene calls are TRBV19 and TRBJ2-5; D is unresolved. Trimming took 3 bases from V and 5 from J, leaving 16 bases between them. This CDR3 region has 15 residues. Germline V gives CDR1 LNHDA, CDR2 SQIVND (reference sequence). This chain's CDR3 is CASSMEPPPRETQYF. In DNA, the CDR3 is TGTGCCAGTAGTATGGAACCGCCGCCCCGGGAGACCCAGTACTTC.

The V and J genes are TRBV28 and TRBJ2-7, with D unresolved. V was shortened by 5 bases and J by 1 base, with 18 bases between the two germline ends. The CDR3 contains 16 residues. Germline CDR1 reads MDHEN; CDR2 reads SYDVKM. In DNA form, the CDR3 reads TGTGCCAGCAGTAGCCCATCGTTCGGAACTTCCTACGAGCAGTACTTC. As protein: CASSSPSFGTSYEQYF.

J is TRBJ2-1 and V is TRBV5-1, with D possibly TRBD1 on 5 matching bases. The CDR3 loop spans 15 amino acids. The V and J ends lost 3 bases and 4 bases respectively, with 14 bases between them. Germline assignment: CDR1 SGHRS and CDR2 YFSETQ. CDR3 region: CASSSTSRQYNEQFF. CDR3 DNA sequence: TGCGCCAGCAGCTCCACTTCCCGACAGTACAATGAGCAGTTCTTC.